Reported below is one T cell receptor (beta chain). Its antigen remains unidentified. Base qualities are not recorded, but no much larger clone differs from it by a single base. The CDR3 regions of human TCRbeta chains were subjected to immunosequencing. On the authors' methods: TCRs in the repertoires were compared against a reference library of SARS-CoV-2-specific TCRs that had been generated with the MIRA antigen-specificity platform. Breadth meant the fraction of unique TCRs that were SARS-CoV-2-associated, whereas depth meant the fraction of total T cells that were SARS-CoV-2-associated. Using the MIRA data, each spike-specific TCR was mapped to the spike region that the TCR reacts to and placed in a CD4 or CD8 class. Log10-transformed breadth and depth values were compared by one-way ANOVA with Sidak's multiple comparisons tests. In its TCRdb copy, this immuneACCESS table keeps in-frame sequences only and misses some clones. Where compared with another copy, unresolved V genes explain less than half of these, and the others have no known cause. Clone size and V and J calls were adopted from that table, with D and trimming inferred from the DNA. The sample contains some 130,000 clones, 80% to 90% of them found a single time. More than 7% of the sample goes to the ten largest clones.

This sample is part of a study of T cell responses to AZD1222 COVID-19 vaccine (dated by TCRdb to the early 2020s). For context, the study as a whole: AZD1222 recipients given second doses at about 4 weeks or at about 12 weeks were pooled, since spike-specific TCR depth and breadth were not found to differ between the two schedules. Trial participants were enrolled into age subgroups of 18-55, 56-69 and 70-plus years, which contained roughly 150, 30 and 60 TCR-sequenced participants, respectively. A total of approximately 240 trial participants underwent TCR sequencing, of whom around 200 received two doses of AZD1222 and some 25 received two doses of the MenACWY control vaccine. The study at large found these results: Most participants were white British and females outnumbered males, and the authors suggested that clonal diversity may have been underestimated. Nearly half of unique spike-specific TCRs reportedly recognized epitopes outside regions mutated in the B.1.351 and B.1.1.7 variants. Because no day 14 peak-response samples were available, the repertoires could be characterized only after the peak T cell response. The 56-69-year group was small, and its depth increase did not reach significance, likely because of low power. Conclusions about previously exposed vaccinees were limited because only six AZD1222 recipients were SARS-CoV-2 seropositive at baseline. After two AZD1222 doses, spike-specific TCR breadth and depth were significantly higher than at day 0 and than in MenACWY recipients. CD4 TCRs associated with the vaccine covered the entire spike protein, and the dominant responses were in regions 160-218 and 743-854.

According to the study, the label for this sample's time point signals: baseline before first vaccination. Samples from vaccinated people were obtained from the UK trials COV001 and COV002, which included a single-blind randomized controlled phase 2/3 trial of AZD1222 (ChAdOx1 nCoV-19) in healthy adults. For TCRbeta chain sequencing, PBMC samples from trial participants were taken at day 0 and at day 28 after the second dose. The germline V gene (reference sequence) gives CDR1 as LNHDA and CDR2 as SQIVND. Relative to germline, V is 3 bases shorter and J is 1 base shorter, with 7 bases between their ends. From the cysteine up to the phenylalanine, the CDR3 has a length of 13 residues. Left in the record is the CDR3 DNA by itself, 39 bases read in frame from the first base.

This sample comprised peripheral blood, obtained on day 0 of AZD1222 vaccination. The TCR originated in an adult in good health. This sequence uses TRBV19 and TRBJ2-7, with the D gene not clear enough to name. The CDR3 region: CASSMVPSYEQYF. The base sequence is TGTGCCAGTAGTATGGTTCCATCCTACGAGCAGTACTTC.